This T cell receptor (beta chain) was recorded in a study of identifying expanded T cells in peripheral blood. Study results and limitations: Technical replicates showed about 1.2 changed clones; two weeks roughly 16; four weeks 19. Variance in clone template counts between two-week samples significantly increased with total template count across all healthy donors.

Sequencing used immunoSEQ multiplex PCR; TCRdb keeps in-frame clones, though not all of them. The sample records under 100,000 clones, 70% to 90% being singletons. A word on this clone: What it binds is unknown.

Collection occurred without any documented infections or immune events in donors. CDR1 and CDR2 from the germline V gene are SGHRS and YFSETQ. V was clipped by 0 bases and J by 0 bases, with 9 bases between them. The CDR3 is 16 residues long. This rearrangement joins TRBV5-1 to TRBJ2-2; D unclear. The specimen was blood. The sequence derives from a person aged 18-70 years in good health. CDR3 nucleotides: TGCGCCAGCAGCTTGGCCCGACCGACGAACACCGGGGAGCTGTTTTTT. Its protein is CASSLARPTNTGELFF.